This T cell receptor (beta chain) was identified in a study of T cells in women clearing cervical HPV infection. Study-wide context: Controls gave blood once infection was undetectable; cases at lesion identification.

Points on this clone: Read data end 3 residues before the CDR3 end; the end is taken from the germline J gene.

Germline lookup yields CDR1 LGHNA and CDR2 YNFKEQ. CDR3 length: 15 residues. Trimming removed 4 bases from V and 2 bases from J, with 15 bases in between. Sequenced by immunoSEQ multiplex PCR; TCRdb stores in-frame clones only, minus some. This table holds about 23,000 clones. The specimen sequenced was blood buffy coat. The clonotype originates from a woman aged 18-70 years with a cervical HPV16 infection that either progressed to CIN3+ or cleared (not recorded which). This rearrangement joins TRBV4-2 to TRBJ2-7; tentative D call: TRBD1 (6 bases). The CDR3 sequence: CASSLFLTGTYEQYF. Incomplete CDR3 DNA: TGTGCCAGCAGCCTATTCCTGACAGGAACCTACGAG.